This T cell receptor beta chain was observed in a study of blood T cell repertoires in COVID-19 (dated by TCRdb to about 2020). In terms of the full investigation: Recovered participants in ImmuneRACE Cohort 3 were defined by two consecutive negative NP/OP PCR tests, clearance by a healthcare professional, or resolution of symptoms. Collaborator samples came from the United States, Italy and Spain and covered acute and convalescent phases of COVID-19. The material from the prospective study consisted of cDNA or gDNA derived from T cells, B-cell-depleted T cells, or PBMCs. Deeply sampled blood TCRbeta repertoires from subjects exposed to, actively infected with, or recovered from COVID-19 were included in the dataset. The repertoires were released in a freely available public database meant as a resource for research on the immune response to SARS-CoV-2. Samples were obtained from the ongoing ImmuneRACE study (first 160 participants) and from roughly 1,300 subjects provided by 6 global collaborators. A de-identified subject ID, COVID-19 status, age in years and sex were almost always included in the sample metadata. Where available, HLA class I and class II types were taken from metadata supplied by the sample provider and were not determined by assay-based typing.

About this clone itself: The clone's antigen remains unknown. No quality values exist for individual bases; no much larger clone is one base distant.

TCRbeta CDR3 regions were amplified from genomic DNA using the immunoSEQ Assay, a bias-controlled multiplex PCR. Regarding the original processing steps: The number of nucleated cells in each sample was estimated from the amplification of reference gene primers within the assay. To quantify the absolute abundance of each unique TCRbeta CDR3 rearrangement, sequence reads were collapsed and filtered. For each sample, productive Simpson clonality was calculated as the square root of Simpson's diversity index across productive rearrangements. The immuneACCESS repertoire file appears here via TCRdb, limited to in-frame rearrangements. These files lack a portion of the clones; in checked studies, under half of the deficit traces to unresolved V genes, and the cause of the others is not known. V and J calls and clone size come straight from that table; D and trimming were deduced from the DNA. In this sample the table shows approximately 200,000 clones, 80% to 90% of which occur a single time. Jointly, the top ten make up approximately 7.2% of the sample.

Overall study results and their limits: The amount of clinical and demographic metadata varied by source and participant and was provided uncurated.

According to the germline V gene (reference sequence), CDR1 reads LNHDA and CDR2 reads SQIVND. The CDR3 holds 15 amino acids from the cysteine to the phenylalanine. The kept DNA is CDR3 alone, 45 bases in frame from the first base. V gives up 5 bases and J gives up 3 bases, and the segment between their germline ends measures 16 bases. Participants in the prospective study were enrolled through a virtual design, were aged about 18 to 100 years, and lived in roughly 25 United States geographic areas. To assign participants to cohorts, the prospective study relied on clinical history that participants themselves reported in a screening survey and a study questionnaire. In the prospective study, whole blood, serum and a nasopharyngeal or oropharyngeal swab were collected from each participant by mobile phlebotomists. Prospective study participants could optionally give additional blood draws and questionnaires over an approximately two-month period. Blood samples from the prospective study were shipped frozen or at room temperature prior to DNA extraction.

The V gene is TRBV19 and the J gene is TRBJ1-2; a weak D assignment points to TRBD1 (6 bases agree). The clonotype was recovered from a man in his thirties or forties in a cohort exposed to, infected with or recovered from COVID-19 (not recorded which). Sequencing input: PBMCs or T cells enriched from blood (not recorded which). The CDR3 has the sequence CASSGGQNLYYGYTF. The DNA sequence is TGTGCCAGTAGTGGCGGACAGAATCTTTACTATGGCTACACCTTC. The entire variable domain, with the stretches around the CDR3 drawn from the reference TRBV19 and TRBJ1-2 proteins, is DGGITQSPKYLFRKEGQNVTLSCEQNLNHDAMYWYRQDPGQGLRLIYYSQIVNDFQKGDIAEGYSVSREKKESFPLTVTSAQKNPTAFYLCASSGGQNLYYGYTFGSGTRLTVV.